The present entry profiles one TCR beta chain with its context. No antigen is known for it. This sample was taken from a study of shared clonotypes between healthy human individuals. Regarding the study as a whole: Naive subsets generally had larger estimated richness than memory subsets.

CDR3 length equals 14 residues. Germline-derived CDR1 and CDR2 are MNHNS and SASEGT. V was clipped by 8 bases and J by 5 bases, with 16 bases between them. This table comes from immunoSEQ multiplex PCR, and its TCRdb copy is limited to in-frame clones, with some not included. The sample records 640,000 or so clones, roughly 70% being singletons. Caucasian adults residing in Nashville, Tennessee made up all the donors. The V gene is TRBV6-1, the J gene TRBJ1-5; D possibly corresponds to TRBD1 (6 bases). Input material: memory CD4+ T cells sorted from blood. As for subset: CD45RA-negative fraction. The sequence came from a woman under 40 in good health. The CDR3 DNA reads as TGTGCCAGCTACACGGGACATTGGGATCAGCCCCAGCATTTT. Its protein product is CASYTGHWDQPQHF.